This entry describes one T cell receptor beta chain. Antigen unknown. The TCR beta library used iRepertoire HTBI primers with Arm-PCR amplification of CDR3. TCRdb independently ran MiXCR on the multiplex PCR reads; one entry per CDR3 protein. The data contain hundreds of thousands of distinct CDR3 sequences, roughly 15% of them singletons. The entry originates in a study of regulatory T cells in long-lasting Graves disease. CDR1 and CDR2 from the germline V gene are SGHKS and YYEKEE (reference sequence). Trimming shortened V by 3 bases and J by 7 bases, and 7 bases separated the two germline ends. The CDR3 is made up of 11 amino acids. Regarding the study as a whole: Persistent patients shared more public clonotypes (roughly 2,800) than new patients (approximately 900). Persistent Graves' patients showed a TCR diversity that was lower than that of newly diagnosed ones. Persistent disease was associated with favored TRBV28 usage and with favored use of TRBJ1-2 and TRBJ2-5.

Stated time point: newly diagnosed GD, antithyroid drugs for less than 3 months. After RNA was extracted from PBMCs, the TCR library was made from it. The sample was also reused in another study, on T cells in Graves' hyperthyroidism and ophthalmopathy. This second study notes: Subjects aged 18 to 65 presented with newly diagnosed hyperthyroidism of less than 2 months' duration.

The TCR was taken from a woman aged 40-65 years with Graves disease. The chain couples TRBV5-5 to TRBJ1-1; D is ambiguous. Specimen: peripheral blood mononuclear cells (PBMCs), collected at new diagnosis, from a patient treated with antithyroid drugs. The CDR3 region is CASSSRFEAFF. The CDR3 coding sequence is TGTGCCAGCAGCTCACGGTTTGAAGCTTTCTTT. The complete variable domain, with remaining parts taken from reference TRBV5-5 and TRBJ1-1, reads DAGVTQSPTHLIKTRGQQVTLRCSPISGHKSVSWYQQVLGQGPQFIFQYYEKEERGRGNFPDRFSARQFPNYSSELNVNALLLGDSALYLCASSSRFEAFFGQGTRLTVV.